These 4 T cell receptor beta chains were sequenced from one sample in a study of blood T cell repertoires in COVID-19. Measured with immunoSEQ multiplex PCR; TCRdb has only the in-frame clones, and not every one. The sample consists of 270,000 or so clones, roughly 84% of them appearing once. The specimen sequenced was peripheral blood. These receptors all come from a human donor in a cohort sampled during active COVID-19.

The V gene is TRBV25-1, the J gene TRBJ2-2; unclear D gene. The CDR3 runs 14 residues. Trimming took off 8 bases at V and 0 bases at J, with 10 bases between the two ends. CDR1 and CDR2 from the germline V gene are MGHDK and SYGVNS. The chain's CDR3 is CASGWAANTGELFF. Here the CDR3 DNA reads TGTGCCAGCGGGTGGGCAGCGAACACCGGGGAGCTGTTTTTT.

The J gene is TRBJ1-2, the V gene TRBV5-6, with D possibly TRBD1 on 6 matching bases. Germline-derived CDR1 and CDR2 are SGHDT and YYEEEE. V lost 4 bases to trimming and J lost 0 bases, with 13 bases between them. The CDR3 consists of 15 residues. The CDR3 DNA reads TGTGCCAGCAGCCTCACCCGGACAGCTAACTATGGCTACACCTTC. It yields the protein CASSLTRTANYGYTF.

V is TRBV7-9 and J is TRBJ2-1, with D possibly being TRBD2 (6 bases). The ends were cut back, 2 bases at V and 7 bases at J, with 12 bases in the middle. The CDR3 runs 14 residues. Germline V gene sequence: CDR1 SEHNR, CDR2 FQNEAQ (reference sequence). Written as DNA, the CDR3 is TGTGCCAGCAGCTTACGGGGGAGATTGAATGAGCAGTTCTTC. Residues: CASSLRGRLNEQFF.

The table lists this clone with a few counts. The V call is TRBV25-1, the J call TRBJ2-1; 8 bases line up with TRBD2. CDR1 is MGHDK, CDR2 SYGVNS, per germline. There are 15 residues in the CDR3. With V trimmed by 4 bases and J by 7 bases, 9 bases remained unmatched. Here the CDR3 DNA reads TGTGCCAGCAGTGCCTACGGGGGGGCCTTAAATGAGCAGTTCTTC. As protein: CASSAYGGALNEQFF.